The 19 T cell receptor beta chains in this list originate from one sample, sequenced in a study of blood T cells in healthy people across ages. With a J-beta primer mix and a sample-barcoded 5' primer, a second PCR ran 7 to 11 cycles. One entry per CDR3 protein, called by TCRdb with MiXCR from the 5' RACE reads. The sample has hundreds of thousands of distinct CDR3 sequences, around 40% seen once. The sequenced sample was blood. These TCRs come from a woman aged 55-70 years in good health.

This clonotype was seen only a few times. The CDR3 region is CASTPTGRETQYF. The CDR3 nucleotides are TGTGCCAGCACTCCAACAGGGAGGGAGACCCAGTACTTC. The V and J genes are TRBV12-3 or TRBV12-4 and TRBJ2-5; D possibly uses TRBD1 or TRBD2 (6 bases each). With 7 bases removed from V and 5 bases from J, the gap between germline ends came to 14 bases. CDR3 size: 13 residues.

This clonotype was counted between two and nine times. The V and J genes are TRBV20-1 and TRBJ2-5; 11 positions match TRBD2. Trimming cost V 6 bases and J 1 base; bases outside gene matches: 4. CDR3 length: 14 residues. Germline assignment: CDR1 DFQATT and CDR2 SNEGSKA (reference sequence). The CDR3 bases are TGCAGTGCGAGACTAGCGGGGAGCCAAGAGACCCAGTACTTC. It codes for CSARLAGSQETQYF.

V gene TRBV5-1 combines with J gene TRBJ2-1, with 14 bases lining up with TRBD2. The J call is doubtful: the DNA matches TRBJ2-7 better. The CDR3 runs 17 residues. Germline V gene sequence: CDR1 SGHRS, CDR2 YFSETQ. The CDR3 nucleotides are TGCGCCAGCAGCACGGGACTAGCGGGGGACAGGTACAATGAGCAGTACTTC. Translation: CASSTGLAGDRYNEQYF.

This clonotype was observed a single time. The chain combines TRBV19 with TRBJ1-1; weak D call: TRBD1 (6 bases). With 6 bases removed from V and 4 bases from J, the gap between germline ends came to 15 bases. The CDR3 runs 14 residues. The germline V gene has CDR1 LNHDA and CDR2 SQIVND (reference sequence). The chain's CDR3 is CASSPDSEITEAFF. Here the CDR3 DNA reads TGTGCCAGTAGCCCGGACAGCGAAATCACTGAAGCTTTCTTT. The full variable domain, in which reference TRBV19 and TRBJ1-1 provide the parts outside the CDR3, is DGGITQSPKYLFRKEGQNVTLSCEQNLNHDAMYWYRQDPGQGLRLIYYSQIVNDFQKGDIAEGYSVSREKKESFPLTVTSAQKNPTAFYLCASSPDSEITEAFFGQGTRLTVV.

This clonotype was found a few times. The V call is TRBV24-1, the J call TRBJ1-6; D gene uncertain. V dropped 4 bases and J dropped 12 bases, with 9 bases sitting between them. Germline-derived CDR1 and CDR2 are KGHDR and SFDVKD. CDR3 size: 12 residues. The CDR3 reads CATSDGVQPLHF. CDR3 nucleotides: TGTGCCACCAGTGACGGCGTACAACCCCTCCACTTT.

There are a few counts of this clonotype. The chain uses TRBV11-1 and TRBJ2-3; D gene unclear. Germline V gene data show CDR1 as SGHAT and CDR2 as FQDESV (reference sequence). This CDR3 has 13 residues. V shed 5 bases and J shed 4 bases, with 10 bases lying between them. DNA for the CDR3: TGTGCCAGCAGCCGAAGTTCGGCAGATACGCAGTATTTT. Translation: CASSRSSADTQYF.

This chain connects TRBV15 to TRBJ2-5; 7 bases are a match to TRBD1. The CDR3 runs 15 residues. In germline, CDR1 is LNHNV, CDR2 YYDKDF (reference sequence). The trim removed 5 bases at V and 4 bases at J, leaving 10 bases unmatched. The DNA for the CDR3 is TGTGCCACCAGCGGTATGACAGGGTTTCTAGAGACCCAGTACTTC. Translation gives CATSGMTGFLETQYF.

This clonotype was picked up a small number of times. The rearrangement uses TRBV7-6 and TRBJ2-1; D is undetermined. This CDR3 is built from 15 residues. Germline lookup yields CDR1 SGHVS and CDR2 FNYEAQ. The ends were cut back, 1 base at V and 4 bases at J, with 11 bases in the middle. DNA of the CDR3: TGTGCCAGCAGCTTAGAACACAGAGCGTACAATGAGCAGTTCTTC. Its protein is CASSLEHRAYNEQFF.

The rearrangement uses TRBV20-1 and TRBJ2-2; no firm D call. There are 13 residues in the CDR3. Germline V gene sequence: CDR1 DFQATT, CDR2 SNEGSKA (reference sequence). The germline V and J ends were trimmed by 2 bases and 9 bases, with 13 bases remaining between them. CDR3 DNA sequence: TGCAGTGCTAGATTGGCGAGCCGGAGGGAGCTGTTTTTT. Translated, it gives CSARLASRRELFF.

The chain recombines TRBV15 with TRBJ2-7; 8 bases line up with TRBD1. Germline assignment: CDR1 LNHNV and CDR2 YYDKDF (reference sequence). This CDR3 is built from 15 residues. V shed 3 bases and J 7 bases; nucleotides not matched to a gene: 11. Here the CDR3 DNA reads TGTGCCACCAGCAGGGGCTCCACAGGGGGGCATGAGCAGTACTTC. It codes for CATSRGSTGGHEQYF.

This clonotype was seen ten or more times. This chain uses TRBV12-3 or TRBV12-4 with TRBJ2-1; D gene uncertain. The CDR3 totals 11 residues. V lost 3 bases and J 9 bases, leaving 6 bases between the germline ends. The CDR3 is CASSFETEQFF. CDR3 DNA: TGTGCCAGCAGTTTCGAGACTGAGCAGTTCTTC.

There are a few counts of this clonotype. The chain combines TRBV29-1 with TRBJ2-2, with D perhaps matching TRBD2 (6 bases). The CDR3 runs to 12 residues. Germline CDR1 and CDR2: SQVTM and ANQGSEA. As DNA, the CDR3 is TGCATTGGAGGGAGCGACACCGGGGAGCTGTTTTTT. This encodes CIGGSDTGELFF.

This clonotype occurred a few times. This chain joins TRBV12-3 or TRBV12-4 and TRBJ2-3; D not certain. This CDR3 region has 15 residues. The germline V and J ends were trimmed by 3 bases and 6 bases, with 16 bases remaining between them. CDR3 in amino acids: CASSLERRSADTQYF. The CDR3 DNA reads TGTGCCAGCAGTTTGGAACGCCGGTCGGCGGATACGCAGTATTTT.

The CDR3 sequence: CATSRDYKEDEKLFF. CDR3 bases: TGTGCCACCAGCAGAGATTACAAGGAGGATGAAAAACTGTTTTTT. The chain combines TRBV15 with TRBJ1-4; no firm D call. Trimming took off 0 bases at V and 6 bases at J, with 11 bases between the two ends. The CDR3 is 15 amino acids. Looked up from germline, CDR1 is LNHNV and CDR2 is YYDKDF (reference sequence).

This chain's CDR3 is CASSLGQGFAYEQYF. As DNA, the CDR3 is TGTGCCAGCAGTTTAGGACAGGGATTTGCCTACGAGCAGTACTTC. This rearrangement joins TRBV27 to TRBJ2-7; 8 nucleotides match TRBD1. Per germline, CDR1 MNHEY and CDR2 SMNVEV (reference sequence). Losses at the gene ends were 2 bases for V and 2 bases for J; bases not matched to a gene: 5. The CDR3 runs 15 residues.

This clonotype occurred a few times. The chain carries TRBV2 and TRBJ2-7; 8 bases map to TRBD1. The germline V gene encodes CDR1 SNHLY and CDR2 FYNNEI. The CDR3 consists of 15 residues. V shed 1 base and J 4 bases; nucleotides not matched to a gene: 6. For the CDR3, the DNA is TGTGCCAGCAGTGAAGGTCCAGGGGGCAATTACGAGCAGTACTTC. This translates into CASSEGPGGNYEQYF.

The chain uses TRBV2 and TRBJ2-7; D is unresolved. With 7 bases removed from V and 7 bases from J, the gap between germline ends came to 14 bases. Germline V CDR1 and CDR2: SNHLY, FYNNEI. This CDR3 is built from 12 residues. Written as DNA, the CDR3 is TGTGCCAGCACGTACAGTAACAATGAGCAGTACTTC. It translates to CASTYSNNEQYF.

The CDR3 region is CASSRGTSHQETQYF. CDR3 sequence (DNA): TGTGCCAGCAGTCGCGGGACTTCGCATCAAGAGACCCAGTACTTC. The chain carries TRBV6-2 or TRBV6-3 and TRBJ2-5; D is perhaps TRBD2 (6 bases). Germline V gene sequence: CDR1 MNHEY, CDR2 SVGEGT. This CDR3 is 15 amino acids long. The ends were cut back, 5 bases at V and 2 bases at J, with 15 bases in the middle.

This clonotype was seen repeatedly, ten times or more. V usage is TRBV5-1 and J usage is TRBJ2-1, with 8 bases that match TRBD2. CDR3 length: 15 residues. Trimming cost V 5 bases and J 6 bases; bases outside gene matches: 10. From germline, CDR1 is SGHRS and CDR2 YFSETQ. CDR3 protein: CASRYSGDPGNEQFF. Here the CDR3 DNA reads TGCGCCAGCAGATATAGCGGGGACCCCGGCAATGAGCAGTTCTTC.